Following are 6 T cell receptor beta chains from one sample sequenced in a study of T cell repertoires in cytomegalovirus infection. Using its own MiXCR run on the reads, TCRdb lists one record per CDR3 protein. The sample lists around 230,000 distinct CDR3 sequences; about 38% were seen once. These TCRs are of unknown antigen specificity. Sequencing was performed on CD8+ T cells from cultured PBMCs, taken from culture after CMV antigen stimulation. These receptors were collected from a human donor in good health (CMV status not recorded). Some clones in this sample may be carry-over from other donors' samples.

J is TRBJ2-2 and V is TRBV27; D is undetermined. CDR3 length: 15 amino acids. Trimming took 2 bases from V and 6 from J, leaving 13 bases between them. Germline CDR1 and CDR2: MNHEY and SMNVEV (reference sequence). CDR3 region: CASSLLGVEAGELFF. In DNA, the CDR3 is TGTGCCAGCAGTTTACTTGGGGTCGAGGCCGGGGAGCTGTTTTTT.

This clonotype was counted only a few times. V usage is TRBV14 and J usage is TRBJ2-3; a possible D gene is TRBD2 (5 bases). The CDR3 consists of 17 residues. Per the germline V gene, CDR1 is SGHDN and CDR2 is FVKESK. V lost 0 bases and J lost 4, with 17 bases in between. Written as DNA, the CDR3 is TGTGCCAGCAGCCAAGAGTTAACCCTAGGGAGAGCAGATACGCAGTATTTT. This encodes CASSQELTLGRADTQYF.

The chain links TRBV7-9 to TRBJ2-1, with 7 bases identical to TRBD2. Trimming at V came to 1 base and at J to 9 bases, leaving 9 bases not matched to a gene. The germline gives CDR1 SEHNR, CDR2 FQNEAQ (reference sequence). The CDR3 runs 15 residues. This CDR3 is CASSLGGGPRGEQFF. CDR3 coding DNA: TGTGCCAGCAGCTTAGGGGGAGGGCCGCGGGGTGAGCAGTTCTTC.

The gene calls are TRBV20-1 and TRBJ2-3; no clear D gene. The V gene's germline CDR1 is DFQATT and CDR2 SNEGSKA (reference sequence). The germline V and J ends were trimmed by 4 bases and 10 bases, with 12 bases remaining between them. This CDR3 comprises 11 residues. The CDR3 loop is CSATSSTPQYF. The CDR3 region has the DNA TGCAGTGCTACCTCTTCTACTCCGCAGTATTTT.

This clonotype was counted a few times. This chain connects TRBV3-1 to TRBJ2-3; 9 nucleotides match TRBD1. The J segment lost 2 bases and the V segment lost 3 bases, leaving 9 bases of the junction unmatched. This CDR3 comprises 17 residues. The germline CDR1 and CDR2 sequences are LGHDT and YNNKEL (reference sequence). The chain's CDR3 is CASSQVKQGAATDTQYF. CDR3 in DNA: TGTGCCAGCAGCCAGGTTAAACAGGGGGCCGCCACAGATACGCAGTATTTT.

The chain combines TRBV11-2 with TRBJ2-7; D possibly corresponds to TRBD1 (5 bases). This CDR3 has 14 amino acids. CDR1 and CDR2 (germline): SGHAT, FQNNGV. The V end lost 4 bases, the J end lost 3 bases, and 13 bases lay between the germline ends. Written as DNA, the CDR3 is TGTGCCAGCAGCTCCATAACGACAGACTACGAGCAGTACTTC. Translation gives CASSSITTDYEQYF.